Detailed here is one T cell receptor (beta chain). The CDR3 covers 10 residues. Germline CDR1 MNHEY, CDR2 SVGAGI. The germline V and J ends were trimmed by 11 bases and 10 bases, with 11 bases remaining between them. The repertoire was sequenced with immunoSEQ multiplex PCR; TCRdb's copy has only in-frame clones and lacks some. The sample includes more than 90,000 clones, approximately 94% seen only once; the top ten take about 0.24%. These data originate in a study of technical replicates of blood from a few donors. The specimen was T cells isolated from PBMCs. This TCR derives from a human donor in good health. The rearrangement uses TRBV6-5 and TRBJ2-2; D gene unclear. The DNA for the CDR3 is TGTGCCGTCCACGGTGCGGAGCTGTTTTTT. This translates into CAVHGAELFF.